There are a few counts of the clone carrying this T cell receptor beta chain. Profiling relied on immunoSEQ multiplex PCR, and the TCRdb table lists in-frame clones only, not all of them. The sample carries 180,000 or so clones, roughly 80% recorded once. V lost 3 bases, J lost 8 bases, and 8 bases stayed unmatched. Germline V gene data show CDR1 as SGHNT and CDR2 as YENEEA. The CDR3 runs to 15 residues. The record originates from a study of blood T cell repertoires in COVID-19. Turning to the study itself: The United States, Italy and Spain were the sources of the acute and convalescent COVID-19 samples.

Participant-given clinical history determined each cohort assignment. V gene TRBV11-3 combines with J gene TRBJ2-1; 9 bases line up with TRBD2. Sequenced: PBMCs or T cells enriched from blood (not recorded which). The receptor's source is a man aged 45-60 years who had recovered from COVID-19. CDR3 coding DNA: TGTGCCAGCAGCTTCGGCGGGAGGGCCCAAGATGAGCAGTTCTTC. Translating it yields CASSFGGRAQDEQFF.